The 23 T cell receptor beta chains below all came from one sample that was sequenced in a study of blood T cell repertoires in COVID-19. Generated by immunoSEQ multiplex PCR, the TCRdb table keeps only in-frame clones and is missing some. The sample includes fewer than 200,000 clones, 88% of them seen just once. Sequencing input: peripheral blood. These TCRs come from a middle-aged man with active or convalescent COVID-19.

This clone was seen a handful of times. The genes are TRBV5-4 and TRBJ1-2; D is possibly TRBD1 (5 bases). Germline V gene lookup returns CDR1 SGHNT and CDR2 YYREEE (reference sequence). The CDR3 spans 14 residues. V lost 2 bases, J lost 1 base, and 9 bases lay in between. CDR3 in amino acids: CASSFDSYNYGYTF. The CDR3 bases are TGTGCCAGCAGCTTCGACAGCTATAACTATGGCTACACCTTC.

V usage is TRBV27 and J usage is TRBJ1-5, with 11 positions matching TRBD1. Per germline, CDR1 MNHEY and CDR2 SMNVEV (reference sequence). There are 18 residues in the CDR3. The ends lost 6 bases at V and 3 bases at J; junction bases unmatched: 13. CDR3: CASRKYLRDRGDNQPQHF. In DNA, the CDR3 is TGTGCCAGCAGGAAATACCTTCGGGACAGGGGGGACAATCAGCCCCAGCATTTT.

The chain links TRBV19 to TRBJ2-1; TRBD2 matches 7 bases. Germline V gene data show CDR1 as LNHDA and CDR2 as SQIVND (reference sequence). Trimming took 0 bases from V and 4 from J; bases not matched to a gene: 6. This CDR3 has 16 amino acids. The CDR3 reads CASSIDPSGTYNEQFF. The CDR3 DNA is TGTGCCAGTAGTATAGATCCCAGCGGGACTTACAATGAGCAGTTCTTC.

The chain combines TRBV3-1 (or the pseudogene TRBV3-2) with TRBJ1-4; 9 nucleotides match TRBD1. The CDR3 covers 17 residues. Germline CDR1 and CDR2: LGHDT and YNNKEL (reference sequence). The V segment lost 4 bases and the J segment 7 bases; nucleotides outside the gene matches: 13. Written as DNA, the CDR3 is TGTGCCAGCAGCCCGAGGACAGGGGATGAAGTTGGTGAAAAACTGTTTTTT. This gives the protein CASSPRTGDEVGEKLFF.

The V gene is TRBV5-1, the J gene TRBJ1-5, with 8 bases matching TRBD1. This CDR3 has 14 residues. V lost 3 bases and J lost 4; bases outside the gene matches: 3. CDR1 is SGHRS, CDR2 YFSETQ, per germline. CDR3 bases: TGCGCCAGCAGCTCGGGACAGGCAAATCAGCCCCAGCATTTT. Its protein is CASSSGQANQPQHF.

The chain joins TRBV27 to TRBJ1-2; 8 bases are a match to TRBD1. The length of the CDR3 is 15 residues. V lost 1 base to trimming and J lost 5 bases; unmatched junction nucleotides: 6. Germline CDR1 is MNHEY and CDR2 is SMNVEV (reference sequence). CDR3 protein: CASSLFSGGAYGYTF. The CDR3, as DNA: TGTGCCAGCAGTTTATTTTCAGGGGGCGCATATGGCTACACCTTC.

V gene TRBV5-1 combines with J gene TRBJ1-6; TRBD1 matches at 8 bases. The CDR3 spans 14 residues. Germline values: CDR1 SGHRS, CDR2 YFSETQ. With 2 bases clipped from V and 6 bases from J, the junction kept 1 base outside the gene matches. The CDR3 nucleotides are TGCGCCAGCAGCTTTCAGGGGGCTAATTCACCCCTCCACTTT. This encodes CASSFQGANSPLHF. Filled out from reference TRBV5-1 and TRBJ1-6, the complete variable domain reads KAGVTQTPRYLIKTRGQQVTLSCSPISGHRSVSWYQQTPGQGLQFLFEYFSETQRNKGNFPGRFSGRQFSNSRSEMNVSTLELGDSALYLCASSFQGANSPLHFGNGTRLTVT.

The chain recombines TRBV10-3 with TRBJ1-4; 7 bases align to TRBD1. The V gene end was trimmed by 2 bases and the J gene end by 3 bases; junction bases not matched to a gene: 3. CDR1 is ENHRY, CDR2 SYGVKD, per germline. The CDR3 is 15 residues long. CDR3 sequence: CAISEGDRSNEKLFF. In DNA, the CDR3 is TGTGCCATCAGTGAGGGGGACAGATCTAATGAAAAACTGTTTTTT.

The chain has TRBV5-1 and TRBJ2-7; tentative D call: TRBD2 (5 bases). The CDR3 is made up of 16 amino acids. CDR1 is SGHRS, CDR2 YFSETQ, per germline. Trimming removed 2 bases from V and 4 bases from J, with 19 bases in between. CDR3 DNA: TGCGCCAGCAGCTTAGATGGTGGGAGCCTAGGGTACGAGCAGTACTTC. Its translation: CASSLDGGSLGYEQYF.

The rearrangement links TRBV7-2 to TRBJ1-2, with 9 bases matching TRBD1. There are 15 residues in the CDR3. The V gene end was trimmed by 4 bases and the J gene end by 8 bases; junction bases not matched to a gene: 11. CDR1 SGHTA and CDR2 FQGNSA come from the germline V gene. Here the CDR3 DNA reads TGTGCCAGCAGCTCGGCACCGGGACAGGGCTCCGGCTACACCTTC. Translation: CASSSAPGQGSGYTF.

A single count supports this clone. This chain joins TRBV11-2 and TRBJ2-1, with TRBD1 as a possible D gene (6 bases). The CDR3 extends over 14 amino acids. Germline V gene sequence: CDR1 SGHAT, CDR2 FQNNGV. Trimming shortened V by 3 bases and J by 7 bases, and 13 bases separated the two germline ends. The CDR3 spells CASSFSGRGNEQFF. The CDR3 DNA follows: TGTGCCAGCAGCTTTTCGGGCAGGGGAAATGAGCAGTTCTTC. Using reference TRBV11-2 and TRBJ2-1 for the parts outside the CDR3, the full variable domain is EAGVAQSPRYKIIEKRQSVAFWCNPISGHATLYWYQQILGQGPKLLIQFQNNGVVDDSQLPKDRFSAERLKGVDSTLKIQPAKLEDSAVYLCASSFSGRGNEQFFGPGTRLTVL.

J is TRBJ1-3 and V is TRBV3-1 (or the pseudogene TRBV3-2); 7 bases are shared with TRBD1. Germline V gives CDR1 LGHDT, CDR2 YNNKEL (reference sequence). This CDR3 spans 14 amino acids. V was pared by 2 bases and J by 2 bases, with 0 bases of the junction left unmatched. The chain's CDR3 is CASSQQGAGNTIYF. The CDR3 coding sequence is TGTGCCAGCAGCCAACAGGGGGCTGGAAACACCATATATTTT.

The rearrangement uses TRBV19 and TRBJ2-1; 11 positions agree with TRBD2. V was clipped by 4 bases and J by 7 bases; unmatched bases: 6. This CDR3 has 15 amino acids. CDR1 and CDR2 from the germline V gene are LNHDA and SQIVND (reference sequence). The CDR3 region is CASSTTSGRSNEQFF. The CDR3 nucleotides are TGTGCCAGTAGTACCACTAGCGGGAGATCTAATGAGCAGTTCTTC.

The rearrangement joins TRBV7-9 to TRBJ1-2, with D unresolved. The CDR3 runs 13 residues. Germline V gene data show CDR1 as SEHNR and CDR2 as FQNEAQ (reference sequence). V lost 5 bases and J 4 bases, leaving 11 bases between the germline ends. CDR3 sequence: CASSVDGIYGYTF. The CDR3 DNA sequence: TGTGCCAGCAGCGTAGACGGGATCTATGGCTACACCTTC.

The CDR3 nucleotides read TGCAGCCTTAAAAAGCCCCAGCATTTT. It yields the protein CSLKKPQHF. The V and J genes are TRBV29-1 and TRBJ1-5; no definite D call. The CDR3 consists of 9 residues. The V end was cut by 8 bases, the J end by 8 bases, with 7 bases between. Germline lookup yields CDR1 SQVTM and CDR2 ANQGSEA.

The chain has TRBV12-3 or TRBV12-4 and TRBJ2-1; maybe TRBD2 (5 bases). The CDR3 consists of 12 residues. The V and J ends lost 3 bases and 8 bases respectively, with 8 bases between them. The CDR3 loop reads CASSFEGYEQFF. Written as DNA, the CDR3 is TGTGCCAGCAGTTTTGAGGGTTATGAGCAGTTCTTC.

The chain recombines TRBV10-3 with TRBJ2-5; 13 nucleotides line up with TRBD2. The germline V gene encodes CDR1 ENHRY and CDR2 SYGVKD. The CDR3 is 15 residues long. J gave up 0 bases and V 6 bases, and 1 base lay outside the gene matches. The CDR3: CAISGTSGNQETQYF. CDR3 DNA: TGTGCCATCAGCGGGACTAGCGGGAACCAAGAGACCCAGTACTTC.

This rearrangement joins TRBV27 to TRBJ1-1; D is unresolved. Between the trimmed V and J ends, which lost 9 bases and 0 bases, there was a span of 14 bases. The length of the CDR3 is 14 residues. Germline V gives CDR1 MNHEY, CDR2 SMNVEV (reference sequence). The CDR3 region has the DNA TGTGCCAGTTTCAAAGTGGGCGTGAACACTGAAGCTTTCTTT. Encoded protein: CASFKVGVNTEAFF.

The chain recombines TRBV6-2 or TRBV6-3 with TRBJ2-6; TRBD1 aligns across 7 bases. The germline V gene has CDR1 MNHEY and CDR2 SVGEGT. This CDR3 spans 18 amino acids. Trimming cost V 2 bases and J 0 bases; bases outside gene matches: 7. The CDR3 DNA follows: TGTGCCAGCAGTTACGGTAACAGGGGATACTCTGGGGCCAACGTCCTGACTTTC. It encodes CASSYGNRGYSGANVLTF.

This chain connects TRBV24-1 to TRBJ2-7, with 9 bases matching TRBD1. Unmatched junction bases numbered 12, after V lost 3 bases and J lost 4 bases. CDR1 is KGHDR and CDR2 is SFDVKD in the germline V gene. The CDR3 spans 17 residues. CDR3 DNA: TGTGCCACCAGTGATGGGATAGGACAGGGGAATTTGTACGAGCAGTACTTC. Translated: CATSDGIGQGNLYEQYF.

CDR3 DNA: TGTGCCAGCTCACCAATTGACAGGGGCCACGAGCAGTACTTC. Translation gives CASSPIDRGHEQYF. The chain carries TRBV18 and TRBJ2-7; TRBD1 agrees at 8 bases. Germline V lookup: CDR1 KGHSH, CDR2 LQKENI. The V and J ends lost 2 bases and 5 bases, in that order; junction bases with no gene match: 5. This CDR3 has 14 amino acids.

This clone has only a few counts. V usage is TRBV7-3 and J usage is TRBJ2-2; a weak D match, TRBD1 (6 bases). This CDR3 is built from 13 residues. CDR1 and CDR2 (germline): SGHTA, FQGTGA. Trimming shortened V by 4 bases and J by 7 bases, and 10 bases separated the two germline ends. The CDR3 DNA sequence: TGTGCCAGCAGCTCAATACAGGGCGGGGAGCTGTTTTTT. Protein product: CASSSIQGGELFF.

The rearrangement joins TRBV28 to TRBJ1-2, with 7 bases matching TRBD1. CDR1 and CDR2 from the germline V gene are MDHEN and SYDVKM. The J segment lost 4 bases and the V segment lost 8 bases, leaving 7 bases of the junction unmatched. The CDR3 loop spans 13 amino acids. The CDR3 sequence: CASPRNRGYGYTF. The CDR3 DNA is TGTGCCAGCCCCAGGAACAGGGGCTATGGCTACACCTTC.